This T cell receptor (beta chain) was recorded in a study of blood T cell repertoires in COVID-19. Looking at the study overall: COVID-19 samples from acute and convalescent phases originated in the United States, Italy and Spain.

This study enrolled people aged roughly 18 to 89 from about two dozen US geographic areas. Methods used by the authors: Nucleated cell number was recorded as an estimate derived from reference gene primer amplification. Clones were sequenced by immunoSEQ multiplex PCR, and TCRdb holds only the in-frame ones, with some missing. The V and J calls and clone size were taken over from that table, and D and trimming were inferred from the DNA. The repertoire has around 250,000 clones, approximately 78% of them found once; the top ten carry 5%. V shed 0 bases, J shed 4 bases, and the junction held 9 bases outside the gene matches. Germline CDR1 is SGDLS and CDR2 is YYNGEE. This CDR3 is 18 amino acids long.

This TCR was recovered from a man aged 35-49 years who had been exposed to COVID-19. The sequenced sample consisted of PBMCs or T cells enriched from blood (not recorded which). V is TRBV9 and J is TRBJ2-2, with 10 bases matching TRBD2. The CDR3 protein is CASSVAPSGRRGTGELFF. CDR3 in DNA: TGTGCCAGCAGCGTAGCCCCTAGCGGGAGACGTGGCACCGGGGAGCTGTTTTTT.